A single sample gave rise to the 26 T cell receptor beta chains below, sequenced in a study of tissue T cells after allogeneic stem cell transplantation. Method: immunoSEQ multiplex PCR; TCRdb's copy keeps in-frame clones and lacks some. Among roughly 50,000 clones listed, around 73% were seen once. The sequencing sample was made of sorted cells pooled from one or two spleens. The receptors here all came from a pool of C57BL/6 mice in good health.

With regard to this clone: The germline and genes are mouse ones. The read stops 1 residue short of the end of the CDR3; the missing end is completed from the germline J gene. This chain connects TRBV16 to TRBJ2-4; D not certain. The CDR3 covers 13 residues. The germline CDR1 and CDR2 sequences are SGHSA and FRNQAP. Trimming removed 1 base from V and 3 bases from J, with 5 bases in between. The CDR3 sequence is CASSLGPQNTLYF. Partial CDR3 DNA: TGTGCAAGCAGCTTAGGGCCACAAAACACCTTGTAC.

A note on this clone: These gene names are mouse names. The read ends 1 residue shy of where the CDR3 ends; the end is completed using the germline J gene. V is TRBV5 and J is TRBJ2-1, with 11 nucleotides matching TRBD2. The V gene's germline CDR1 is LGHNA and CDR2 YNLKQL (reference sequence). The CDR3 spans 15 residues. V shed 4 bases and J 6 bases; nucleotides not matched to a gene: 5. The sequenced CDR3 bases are TGTGCCAGCAGCCCGCACGGGACTGGGGGTGCTGAGCAGTTC. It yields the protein CASSPHGTGGAEQF. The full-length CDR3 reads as CASSPHGTGGAEQFF.

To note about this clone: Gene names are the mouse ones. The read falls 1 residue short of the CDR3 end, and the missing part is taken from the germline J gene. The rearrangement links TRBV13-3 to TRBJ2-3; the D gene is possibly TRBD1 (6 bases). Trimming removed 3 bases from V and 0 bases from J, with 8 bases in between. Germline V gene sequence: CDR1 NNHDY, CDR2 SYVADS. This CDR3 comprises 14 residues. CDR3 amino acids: CASSGTVSAETLYF. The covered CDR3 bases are TGTGCCAGCAGTGGGACAGTTAGTGCAGAAACGCTGTAT.

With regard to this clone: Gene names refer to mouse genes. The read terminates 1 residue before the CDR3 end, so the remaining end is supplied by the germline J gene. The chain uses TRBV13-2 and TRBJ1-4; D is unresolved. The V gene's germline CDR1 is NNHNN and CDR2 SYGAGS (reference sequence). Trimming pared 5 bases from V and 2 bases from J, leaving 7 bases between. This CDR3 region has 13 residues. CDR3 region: CASGAGSNERLFF. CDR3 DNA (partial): TGTGCCAGCGGGGCAGGCTCCAACGAAAGATTATTT.

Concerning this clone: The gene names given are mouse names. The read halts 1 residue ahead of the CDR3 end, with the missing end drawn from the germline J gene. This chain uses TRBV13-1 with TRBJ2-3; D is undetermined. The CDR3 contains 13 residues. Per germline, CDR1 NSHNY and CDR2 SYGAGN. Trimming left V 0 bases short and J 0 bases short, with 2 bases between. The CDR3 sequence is CASSDASAETLYF. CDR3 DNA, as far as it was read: TGTGCCAGCAGTGATGCCAGTGCAGAAACGCTGTAT.

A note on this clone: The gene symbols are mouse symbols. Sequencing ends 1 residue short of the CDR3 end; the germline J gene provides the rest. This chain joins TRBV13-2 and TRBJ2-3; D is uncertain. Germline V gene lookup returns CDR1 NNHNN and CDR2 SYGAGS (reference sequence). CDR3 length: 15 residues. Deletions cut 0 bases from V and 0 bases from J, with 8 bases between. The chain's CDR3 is CASGDARVSAETLYF. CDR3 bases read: TGTGCCAGCGGTGATGCGCGGGTTAGTGCAGAAACGCTGTAT.

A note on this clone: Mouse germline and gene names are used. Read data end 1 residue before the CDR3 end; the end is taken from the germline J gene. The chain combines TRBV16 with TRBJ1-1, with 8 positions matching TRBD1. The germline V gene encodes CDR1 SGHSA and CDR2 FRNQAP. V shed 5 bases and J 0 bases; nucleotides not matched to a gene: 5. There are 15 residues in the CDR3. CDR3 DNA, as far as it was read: TGTGCAAGCAGCCCCGGACAGGGAGCAAACACAGAAGTCTTC. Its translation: CASSPGQGANTEVF. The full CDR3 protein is CASSPGQGANTEVFF.

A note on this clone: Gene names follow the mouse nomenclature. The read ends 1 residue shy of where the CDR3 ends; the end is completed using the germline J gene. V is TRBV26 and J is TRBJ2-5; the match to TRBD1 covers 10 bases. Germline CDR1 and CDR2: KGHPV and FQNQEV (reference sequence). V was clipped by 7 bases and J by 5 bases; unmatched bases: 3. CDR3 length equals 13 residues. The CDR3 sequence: CASKTGGRDTQYF. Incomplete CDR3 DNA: TGTGCCAGCAAGACAGGGGGCCGAGACACCCAGTAC.

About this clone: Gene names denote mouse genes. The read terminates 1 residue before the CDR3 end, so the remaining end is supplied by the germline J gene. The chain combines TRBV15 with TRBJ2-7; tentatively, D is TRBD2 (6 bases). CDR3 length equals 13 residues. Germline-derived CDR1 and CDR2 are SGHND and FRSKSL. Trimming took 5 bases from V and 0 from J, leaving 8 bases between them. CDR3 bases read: TGTGCCAGCAGTGTGGGGGTCTCCTATGAACAGTAC. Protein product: CASSVGVSYEQY. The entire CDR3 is CASSVGVSYEQYF.

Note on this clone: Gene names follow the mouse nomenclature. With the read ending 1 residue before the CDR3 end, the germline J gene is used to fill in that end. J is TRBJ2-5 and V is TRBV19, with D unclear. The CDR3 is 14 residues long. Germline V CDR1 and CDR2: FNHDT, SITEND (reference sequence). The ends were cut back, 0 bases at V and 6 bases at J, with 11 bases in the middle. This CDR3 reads CASSIGLARDTQYF. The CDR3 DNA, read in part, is TGTGCCAGCAGTATAGGCCTGGCCCGGGACACCCAGTAC.

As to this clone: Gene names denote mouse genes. The CDR3 bases that were read are TGCACCTGCAGTGTGGACTGGGGGGACACCCAGTAC. It translates to CTCSVDWGDTQY. The entire CDR3 reads CTCSVDWGDTQYF. This chain connects TRBV1 to TRBJ2-5; TRBD2 agrees at 10 bases. The read halts 1 residue ahead of the CDR3 end, with the missing end drawn from the germline J gene. The CDR3 has 13 residues. CDR1 and CDR2 from the germline V gene are NSQYPW and LRSPGD (reference sequence). With 4 bases clipped from V and 6 bases from J, the junction kept 1 base outside the gene matches.

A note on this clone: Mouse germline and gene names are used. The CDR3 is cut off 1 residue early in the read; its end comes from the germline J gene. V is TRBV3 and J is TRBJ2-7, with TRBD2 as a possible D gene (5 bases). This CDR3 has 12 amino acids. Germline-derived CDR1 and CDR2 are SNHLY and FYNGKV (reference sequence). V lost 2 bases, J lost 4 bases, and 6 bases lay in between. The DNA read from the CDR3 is TGTGCCAGCAGCTTACTGGGTTATGAACAGTAC. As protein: CASSLLGYEQY. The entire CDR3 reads CASSLLGYEQYF.

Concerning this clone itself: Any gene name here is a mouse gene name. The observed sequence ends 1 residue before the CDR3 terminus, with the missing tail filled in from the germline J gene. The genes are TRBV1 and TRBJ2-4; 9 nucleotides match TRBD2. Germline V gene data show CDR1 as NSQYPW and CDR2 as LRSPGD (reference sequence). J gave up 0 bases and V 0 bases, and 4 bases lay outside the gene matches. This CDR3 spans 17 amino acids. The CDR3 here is CTCSADPLGGSQNTLYF. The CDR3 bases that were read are TGCACCTGCAGTGCAGATCCACTGGGGGGTAGTCAAAACACCTTGTAC.

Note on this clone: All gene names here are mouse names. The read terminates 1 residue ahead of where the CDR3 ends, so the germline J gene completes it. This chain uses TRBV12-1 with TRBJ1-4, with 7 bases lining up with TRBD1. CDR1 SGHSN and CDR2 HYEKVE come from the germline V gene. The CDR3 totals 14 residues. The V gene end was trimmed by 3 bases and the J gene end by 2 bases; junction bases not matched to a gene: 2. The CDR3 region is CASSSTGSNERLFF. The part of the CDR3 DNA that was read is TGTGCCAGCTCTTCGACAGGGTCCAACGAAAGATTATTT.

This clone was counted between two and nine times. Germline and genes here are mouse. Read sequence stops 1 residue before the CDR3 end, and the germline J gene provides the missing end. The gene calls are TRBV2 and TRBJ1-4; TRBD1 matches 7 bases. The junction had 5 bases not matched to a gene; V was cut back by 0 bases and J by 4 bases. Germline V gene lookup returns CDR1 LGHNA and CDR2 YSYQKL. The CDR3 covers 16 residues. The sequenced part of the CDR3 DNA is TGTGCCAGCAGCCAAGATGGACAGGTGTACAACGAAAGATTATTT. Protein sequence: CASSQDGQVYNERLF. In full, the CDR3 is CASSQDGQVYNERLFF. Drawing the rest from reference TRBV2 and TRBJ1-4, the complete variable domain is DPKIIQKPKYLVAVTGSEKILICEQYLGHNAMYWYRQSAKKPLEFMFSYSYQKLMDNQTASSRFQPQSSKKNHLDLQITALKPDDSATYFCASSQDGQVYNERLFFGHGTKLSVL.

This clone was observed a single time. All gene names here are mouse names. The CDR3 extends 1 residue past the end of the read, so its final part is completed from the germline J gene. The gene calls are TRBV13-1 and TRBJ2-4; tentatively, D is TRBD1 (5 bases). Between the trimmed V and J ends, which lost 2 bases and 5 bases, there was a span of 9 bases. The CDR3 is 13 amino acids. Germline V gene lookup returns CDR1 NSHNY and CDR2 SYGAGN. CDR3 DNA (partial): TGTGCCAGCAGTGAGAGGCAGGGAAACACCTTGTAC. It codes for CASSERQGNTLY. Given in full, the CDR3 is CASSERQGNTLYF.

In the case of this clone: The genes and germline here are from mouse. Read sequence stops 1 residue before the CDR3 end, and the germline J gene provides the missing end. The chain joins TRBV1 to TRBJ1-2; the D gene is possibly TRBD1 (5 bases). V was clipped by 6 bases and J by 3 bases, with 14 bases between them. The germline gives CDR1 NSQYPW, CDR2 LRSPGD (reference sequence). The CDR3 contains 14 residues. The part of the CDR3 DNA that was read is TGCACCTGCAGGACGGCAGGGACGGACTCCGACTACACC. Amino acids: CTCRTAGTDSDYT. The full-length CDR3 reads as CTCRTAGTDSDYTF.

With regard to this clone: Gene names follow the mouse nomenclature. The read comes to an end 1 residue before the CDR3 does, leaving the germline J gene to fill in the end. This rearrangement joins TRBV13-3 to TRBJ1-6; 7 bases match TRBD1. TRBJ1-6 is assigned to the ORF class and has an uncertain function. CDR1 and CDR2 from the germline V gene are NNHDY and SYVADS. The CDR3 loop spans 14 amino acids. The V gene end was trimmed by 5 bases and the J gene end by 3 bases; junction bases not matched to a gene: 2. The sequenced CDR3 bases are TGTGCCAGCAGGGGGGACAGCTATAATTCGCCCCTCTAC. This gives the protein CASRGDSYNSPLY. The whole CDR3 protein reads CASRGDSYNSPLYF.

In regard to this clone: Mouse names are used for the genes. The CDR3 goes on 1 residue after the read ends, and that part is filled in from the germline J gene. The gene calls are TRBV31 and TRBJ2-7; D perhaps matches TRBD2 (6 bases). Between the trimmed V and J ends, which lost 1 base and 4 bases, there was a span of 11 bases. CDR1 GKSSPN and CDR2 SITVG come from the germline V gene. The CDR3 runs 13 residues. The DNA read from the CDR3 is TGTGCCTGGAGTCCTCAGACTGGTTATGAACAGTAC. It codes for CAWSPQTGYEQY. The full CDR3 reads CAWSPQTGYEQYF.

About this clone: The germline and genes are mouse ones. CDR3 bases read: TGTGCCAGCAGCCTCCGGGACTGGGGAGACACCCAGTAC. This codes for CASSLRDWGDTQY. The CDR3 reads in full as CASSLRDWGDTQYF. V gene TRBV4 combines with J gene TRBJ2-5; the match to TRBD2 covers 10 bases. Read coverage stops 1 residue before the CDR3 terminus; the germline J gene supplies the remainder. There are 14 residues in the CDR3. CDR1 is LGHDT, CDR2 YNNKQL, per germline (reference sequence). V lost 5 bases, J lost 5 bases, and 4 bases stayed unmatched.

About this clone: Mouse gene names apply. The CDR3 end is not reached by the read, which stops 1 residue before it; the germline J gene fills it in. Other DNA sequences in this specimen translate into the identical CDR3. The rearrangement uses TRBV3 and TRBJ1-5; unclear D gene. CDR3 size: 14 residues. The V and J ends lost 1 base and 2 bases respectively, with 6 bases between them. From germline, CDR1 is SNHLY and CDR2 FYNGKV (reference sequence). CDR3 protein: CASSLDRDNQAPLF. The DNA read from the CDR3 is TGTGCCAGCAGCTTAGACAGAGACAACCAGGCTCCGCTT.

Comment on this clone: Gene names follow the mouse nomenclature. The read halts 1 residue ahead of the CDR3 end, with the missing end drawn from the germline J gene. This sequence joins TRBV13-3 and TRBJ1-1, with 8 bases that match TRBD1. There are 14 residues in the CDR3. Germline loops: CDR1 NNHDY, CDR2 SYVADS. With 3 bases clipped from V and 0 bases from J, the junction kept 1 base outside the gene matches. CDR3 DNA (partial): TGTGCCAGCAGTGCGACAGGGGCAAACACAGAAGTCTTC. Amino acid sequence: CASSATGANTEVF. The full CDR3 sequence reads CASSATGANTEVFF.

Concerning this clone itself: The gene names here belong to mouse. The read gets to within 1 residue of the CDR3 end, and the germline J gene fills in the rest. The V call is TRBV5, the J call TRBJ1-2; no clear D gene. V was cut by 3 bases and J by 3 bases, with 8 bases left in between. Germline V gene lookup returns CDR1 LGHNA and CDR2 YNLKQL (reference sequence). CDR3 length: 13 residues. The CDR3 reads CASSQGMDSDYTF. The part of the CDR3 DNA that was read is TGTGCCAGCAGCCAGGGGATGGACTCCGACTACACC.

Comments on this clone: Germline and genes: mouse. The covered CDR3 bases are TGCACCTGCAGTGCAGATCTAGGGGTCAAAGGTCAAAACACCTTGTAC. Protein sequence: CTCSADLGVKGQNTLY. The entire CDR3 sequence reads CTCSADLGVKGQNTLYF. The chain is built from TRBV1 and TRBJ2-4, with D perhaps TRBD1 (5 bases). Read data end 1 residue before the CDR3 end; the end is taken from the germline J gene. V was clipped by 0 bases and J by 1 base, with 14 bases between them. The CDR3 runs 17 residues. Per the germline V gene, CDR1 is NSQYPW and CDR2 is LRSPGD (reference sequence).

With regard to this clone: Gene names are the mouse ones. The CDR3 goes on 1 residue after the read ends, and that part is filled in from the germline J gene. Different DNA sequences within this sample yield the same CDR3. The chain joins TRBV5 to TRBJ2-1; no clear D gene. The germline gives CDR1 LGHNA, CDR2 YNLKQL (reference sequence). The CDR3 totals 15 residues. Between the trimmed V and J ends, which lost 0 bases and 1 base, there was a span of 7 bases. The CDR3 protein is CASSQERGNYAEQFF. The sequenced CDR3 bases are TGTGCCAGCAGCCAAGAAAGAGGGAACTATGCTGAGCAGTTC.

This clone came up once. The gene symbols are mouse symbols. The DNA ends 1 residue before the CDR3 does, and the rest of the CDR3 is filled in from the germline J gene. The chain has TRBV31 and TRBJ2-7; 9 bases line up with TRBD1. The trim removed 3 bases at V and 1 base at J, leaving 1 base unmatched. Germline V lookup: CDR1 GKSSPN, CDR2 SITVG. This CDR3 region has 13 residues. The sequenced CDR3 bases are TGTGCCTGGAGGACAGGGGGGTCCTATGAACAGTAC. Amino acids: CAWRTGGSYEQY. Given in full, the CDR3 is CAWRTGGSYEQYF. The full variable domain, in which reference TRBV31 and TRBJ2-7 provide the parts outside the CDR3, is AQTIHQWPVAEIKAVGSPLSLGCTIKGKSSPNLYWYWQATGGTLQQLFYSITVGQVESVVQLNLSASRPKDDQFILSTEKLLLSHSGFYLCAWRTGGSYEQYFGPGTRLTVL.